The present T cell receptor (beta chain) was sequenced within a study of T-cell reconstitution after alpha-beta-depleted transplantation in children. Overall study findings and caveats: When one year had passed after transplant, most T-cell counts and diversity came from newly produced T cells. Alpha-beta T cells about two months after transplant reportedly derived from several hundred expanded graft clones.

In its sample, this clonotype was seen a few times. The antigen is unknown. The CDR3 is 14 amino acids. After removal of 6 bases from V and 3 bases from J, the junction contained 4 bases not matched to a gene. The germline V gene has CDR1 SGHRS and CDR2 YFSETQ. Using unique molecular identifiers, the investigators prepared the TCRbeta library. Via MiXCR, TCRdb re-called the PCR reads, giving one row per CDR3 protein. Of hundreds of thousands of distinct CDR3 sequences in the sample, roughly 15% are singletons; the top ten hold roughly 5%. The input for sequencing was PBMCs, mostly from graft donor cells, taken 360 days after TCRalphabeta/CD19-depleted stem cell transplant. This clonotype was sampled from a male patient younger than 18 who had a stem cell transplant for acute lymphoblastic leukemia, so the T cells may come from the graft donor. The chain carries TRBV5-1 and TRBJ1-4; 8 bases map to TRBD1. The CDR3 DNA follows: TGCGCCAGCAACAGGGGGAGGCCTAATGAAAAACTGTTTTTT. Amino acid sequence: CASNRGRPNEKLFF.